These 21 T cell receptor beta chains came from one sample sequenced in a study of cytomegalovirus exposure and HLA in healthy donors. Use of 60 Vbeta and 13 Jbeta primers characterized the PCR. Assay: immunoSEQ multiplex PCR; the TCRdb copy retains only in-frame clones and omits some. The table shows around 150,000 clones, with approximately 80% occurring only once. The material sequenced was PBMCs. The receptor set was obtained from a young man in good health and CMV-seropositive.

This chain connects TRBV2 to TRBJ1-1, with 7 bases matching TRBD1. Germline V lookup: CDR1 SNHLY, CDR2 FYNNEI. This CDR3 is 14 amino acids long. Germline trimming cut 6 bases from V and 5 bases from J; bases unmatched to any gene: 9. The CDR3, as DNA: TGTGCCAGCAGCCAACGTTCACAGGGGACTGAAGCTTTCTTT. Translating gives CASSQRSQGTEAFF.

The V call is TRBV30, the J call TRBJ1-2; D possibly corresponds to TRBD1 (5 bases). Germline CDR1 is GTSNPN and CDR2 is SVGIG (reference sequence). Trimming shortened V by 0 bases and J by 8 bases, and 13 bases separated the two germline ends. This CDR3 spans 13 amino acids. The CDR3 region has the DNA TGTGCCTGGAGTGTCTTGGGGCAGGGAGGCTACACCTTC. Protein product: CAWSVLGQGGYTF. The entire variable domain, with the rest obtained from reference TRBV30 and TRBJ1-2, is as follows: SQTIHQWPATLVQPVGSPLSLECTVEGTSNPNLYWYRQAAGRGLQLLFYSVGIGQISSEVPQNLSASRPQDRQFILSSKKLLLSDSGFYLCAWSVLGQGGYTFGSGTRLTVV.

The rearrangement links TRBV2 to TRBJ2-2; D is unclear. Germline lookup yields CDR1 SNHLY and CDR2 FYNNEI. V was pared by 8 bases and J by 3 bases, with 16 bases between. The length of the CDR3 is 15 residues. The CDR3 protein is CASFPYSPDTGELFF. The CDR3 DNA sequence: TGTGCCAGCTTTCCGTATTCTCCAGACACCGGGGAGCTGTTTTTT.

The chain combines TRBV6-1 with TRBJ2-1; 7 bases are shared with TRBD2. The CDR3 is made up of 16 amino acids. V shed 4 bases and J 10 bases; nucleotides not matched to a gene: 16. From germline, CDR1 is MNHNS and CDR2 SASEGT. The CDR3 bases are TGTGCCAGCAGTGTTCGCTCGGGACTAACTATGACGGAGCAGTTCTTC. It codes for CASSVRSGLTMTEQFF.

This rearrangement joins TRBV7-9 to TRBJ1-2, with 8 bases aligning to TRBD1. Per the germline V gene, CDR1 is SEHNR and CDR2 is FQNEAQ (reference sequence). The CDR3 is 16 residues long. V trimming: 5 bases; J trimming: 7 bases; junction bases outside the gene matches: 15. CDR3 in DNA: TGTGCCAGCAGCCGATGGAAATCGACAGGGGTGACTGGCTACACCTTC. Its protein is CASSRWKSTGVTGYTF. Full variable domain (outside the CDR3, taken from reference TRBV7-9 and TRBJ1-2): DTGVSQNPRHKITKRGQNVTFRCDPISEHNRLYWYRQTLGQGPEFLTYFQNEAQLEKSRLLSDRFSAERPKGSFSTLEIQRTEQGDSAMYLCASSRWKSTGVTGYTFGSGTRLTVV.

This clone was counted a few times. The chain uses TRBV28 and TRBJ2-2, with 7 bases fitting TRBD1. Germline trimming cut 5 bases from V and 4 bases from J; bases unmatched to any gene: 10. Germline assignment: CDR1 MDHEN and CDR2 SYDVKM. This CDR3 spans 16 amino acids. The CDR3 nucleotides read TGTGCCAGCAGTAAACCGGGACAGCAGATCACCGGGGAGCTGTTTTTT. It specifies CASSKPGQQITGELFF.

This clone was recorded a few times. This sample also contains other DNA sequences that code for the same CDR3. This chain links TRBV4-1 with TRBJ2-5; 12 nucleotides align to TRBD2. The trim removed 4 bases at V and 5 bases at J, leaving 8 bases unmatched. Germline CDR1 and CDR2: MGHRA and YSYEKL. This CDR3 is 16 amino acids long. CDR3 DNA: TGCGCCAGCAGCCCTGGACTAGCGGGGAGTCAGGAGACCCAGTACTTC. Translating gives CASSPGLAGSQETQYF.

The rearrangement links TRBV11-1 to TRBJ2-5, with D possibly being TRBD1 (6 bases). Germline lookup yields CDR1 SGHAT and CDR2 FQDESV (reference sequence). V gave up 2 bases and J gave up 4 bases, with 11 bases separating them. The CDR3 length is 14 residues. CDR3 DNA: TGTGCCAGCAGCTTACCCGGGACACCAGAGACCCAGTACTTC. This gives the protein CASSLPGTPETQYF.

The V gene is TRBV6-6, the J gene TRBJ1-6; the D gene is possibly TRBD1 (6 bases). V lost 6 bases and J 8 bases, leaving 11 bases between the germline ends. The CDR3 is 13 amino acids. Germline V gene data show CDR1 as MNHNY and CDR2 as SVGAGI (reference sequence). The chain's CDR3 is CASRQGDDSPLHF. CDR3 DNA sequence: TGTGCCAGCAGACAGGGAGATGATTCACCCCTCCACTTT.

This clone was counted between two and nine times. The chain links TRBV6-5 to TRBJ1-5; no reliable D call. The germline V gene encodes CDR1 MNHEY and CDR2 SVGAGI. The CDR3 length is 15 residues. The V end lost 5 bases, the J end lost 2 bases, and 13 bases lay between the germline ends. The CDR3 DNA reads as TGTGCCAGCAGTACGAGGGCCCGGGGCAATCAGCCCCAGCATTTT. This gives the protein CASSTRARGNQPQHF.

The J gene is TRBJ2-7, the V gene TRBV6-1; weak D call: TRBD2 (6 bases). The CDR3 covers 14 residues. Trimming removed 7 bases from V and 2 bases from J, with 15 bases in between. CDR1 and CDR2 from the germline V gene are MNHNS and SASEGT. The CDR3: CASTVGGMAYEQYF. In nucleotides, the CDR3 is TGTGCCAGCACAGTAGGCGGGATGGCCTACGAGCAGTACTTC.

This chain joins TRBV6-6 and TRBJ2-7, with D possibly matching TRBD2 (5 bases). With 7 bases removed from V and 0 bases from J, the gap between germline ends came to 13 bases. The germline V gene has CDR1 MNHNY and CDR2 SVGAGI (reference sequence). The CDR3 is 14 amino acids. CDR3 amino acids: CASIADYSSYEQYF. The CDR3 DNA follows: TGTGCCAGCATTGCAGACTATTCCTCCTACGAGCAGTACTTC.

This sequence joins TRBV7-2 and TRBJ2-2; D is unclear. The CDR3 length is 15 residues. Per the germline V gene, CDR1 is SGHTA and CDR2 is FQGNSA. Trimming left V 5 bases short and J 1 base short, with 11 bases between. CDR3 sequence: CASSHPTENTGELFF. The CDR3 DNA reads TGTGCCAGCAGCCACCCGACTGAGAACACCGGGGAGCTGTTTTTT.

The J gene is TRBJ2-1, the V gene TRBV29-1, with D perhaps TRBD2 (6 bases). V was trimmed by 4 bases and J by 10 bases, leaving 17 bases between them. Germline values: CDR1 SQVTM, CDR2 ANQGSEA. The CDR3 runs 13 residues. The chain's CDR3 is CSVVGGYLSEQFF. In DNA form, the CDR3 reads TGCAGCGTTGTGGGGGGATACCTCTCCGAGCAGTTCTTC.

The chain uses TRBV7-9 and TRBJ2-7; 7 bases are a match to TRBD2. V shed 6 bases and J 6 bases; nucleotides not matched to a gene: 5. CDR1 SEHNR and CDR2 FQNEAQ come from the germline V gene (reference sequence). The CDR3 is 12 amino acids. The DNA for the CDR3 is TGTGCCAGCAGTTTCCTAGCGGCCGAGCAGTACTTC. Amino acid sequence: CASSFLAAEQYF.

The V call is TRBV4-1, the J call TRBJ2-3, with 7 bases that match TRBD2. CDR3 length: 14 amino acids. In germline, CDR1 is MGHRA, CDR2 YSYEKL. Trimming cost V 1 base and J 5 bases; bases outside gene matches: 3. The CDR3 spells CASSQGRELDTQYF. The CDR3 coding sequence is TGCGCCAGCAGCCAAGGGCGGGAGCTAGATACGCAGTATTTT.

The chain joins TRBV11-3 to TRBJ2-3; no clear D. Germline CDR1 SGHNT, CDR2 YENEEA. Trimming took 5 bases from V and 2 from J, leaving 11 bases between them. CDR3 length: 14 residues. DNA of the CDR3: TGTGCCAGCAGCCCTGCCCGGTACACAGATACGCAGTATTTT. This sequence encodes CASSPARYTDTQYF.

The chain joins TRBV6-1 to TRBJ2-3; possible D gene TRBD2, 6 bases. The CDR3 spans 16 residues. The V gene's germline CDR1 is MNHNS and CDR2 SASEGT. With 0 bases removed from V and 0 bases from J, the gap between germline ends came to 10 bases. For the CDR3, the DNA is TGTGCCAGCAGTGAAGCGCTTCTAGCGAGCACAGATACGCAGTATTTT. Translating gives CASSEALLASTDTQYF.

This chain connects TRBV11-2 to TRBJ2-5; D ambiguous. CDR1 is SGHAT and CDR2 is FQNNGV in the germline V gene. This CDR3 spans 14 amino acids. Trimming cost V 0 bases and J 0 bases, with 5 bases left between them. This CDR3 is CASSLEADQETQYF. The CDR3 DNA reads as TGTGCCAGCAGCTTAGAGGCAGACCAAGAGACCCAGTACTTC.

There are a few counts of this clone. V usage is TRBV16 and J usage is TRBJ2-7, with TRBD1 as a possible D gene (5 bases). Between the trimmed V and J ends, which lost 0 bases and 7 bases, there was a span of 16 bases. CDR1 and CDR2 from the germline V gene are KGHSY and FQNENV. CDR3 length: 15 amino acids. CDR3 residues: CASSQSSQGSEEQYF. The DNA of the CDR3 is TGTGCCAGCAGCCAATCTTCTCAGGGCTCGGAAGAGCAGTACTTC.

This chain joins TRBV14 and TRBJ1-2; TRBD1 matches at 8 bases. Germline CDR1 SGHDN, CDR2 FVKESK. V was clipped by 1 base and J by 6 bases; unmatched bases: 4. The CDR3 has 14 residues. The CDR3 here is CASSQVSGGDGYTF. CDR3 in DNA: TGTGCCAGCAGCCAAGTTTCAGGGGGCGATGGCTACACCTTC.